This T cell receptor beta chain was found in a study of vaccination and CD4 T cells after COVID-19. In regard to this clonotype: Its antigen remains unidentified.

Treatment specified: approximately 9-day PBMC culture with coronavirus spike peptide pools or control peptides (ViraFEST assay). Cultured CD4+ T cell DNA was sequenced using the Oncomine TCR Beta short-read assay. TCRdb fed the PCR reads into MiXCR, producing one record per CDR3 protein. The sample carries about 8,900 distinct CDR3 sequences, around 64% recorded once. V was cut by 6 bases and J by 3 bases, with 14 bases left in between. Germline CDR1 reads DFQATT; CDR2 reads SNEGSKA (reference sequence). The CDR3 extends over 13 amino acids. General observations from the study: Convalescent patient numbers were relatively low, with no early post-infection timepoints.

Sequencing was done on a sample of CD4+ T cells from blood, cultured in vitro. This chain joins TRBV20-1 and TRBJ1-1; D perhaps matches TRBD1 (6 bases). The sequence was obtained from a human donor who had recovered from COVID-19. This CDR3 is CSAGGGLDTEAFF. In DNA, the CDR3 is TGCAGTGCCGGAGGGGGGCTGGACACTGAAGCTTTCTTT.